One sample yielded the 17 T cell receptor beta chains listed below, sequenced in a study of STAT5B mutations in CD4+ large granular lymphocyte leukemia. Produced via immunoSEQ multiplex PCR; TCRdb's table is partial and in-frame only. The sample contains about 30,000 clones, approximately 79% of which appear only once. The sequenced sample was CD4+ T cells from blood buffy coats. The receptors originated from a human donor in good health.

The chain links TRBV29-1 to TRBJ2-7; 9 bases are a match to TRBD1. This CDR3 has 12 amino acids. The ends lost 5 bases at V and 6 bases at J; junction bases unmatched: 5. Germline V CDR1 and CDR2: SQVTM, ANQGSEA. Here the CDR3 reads CSVSGTGTEQYF. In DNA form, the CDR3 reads TGCAGCGTTTCGGGGACAGGGACCGAGCAGTACTTC.

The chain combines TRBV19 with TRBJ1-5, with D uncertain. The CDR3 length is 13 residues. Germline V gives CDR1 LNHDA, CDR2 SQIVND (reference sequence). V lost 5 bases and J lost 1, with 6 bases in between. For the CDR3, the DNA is TGTGCCAGTAGTCCCACGAGCAATCAGCCCCAGCATTTT. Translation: CASSPTSNQPQHF.

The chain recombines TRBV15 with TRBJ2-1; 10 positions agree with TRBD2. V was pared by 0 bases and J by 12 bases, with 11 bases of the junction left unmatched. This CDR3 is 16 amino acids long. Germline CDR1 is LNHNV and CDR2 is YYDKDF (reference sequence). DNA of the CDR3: TGTGCCACCAGCAGAGATCGAACTAGCGGGGCGTTACGGCAGTTCTTC. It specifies CATSRDRTSGALRQFF.

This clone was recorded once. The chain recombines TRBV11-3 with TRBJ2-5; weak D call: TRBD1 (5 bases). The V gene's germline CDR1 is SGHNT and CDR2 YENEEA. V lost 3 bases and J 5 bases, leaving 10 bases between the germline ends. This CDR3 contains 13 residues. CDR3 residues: CASSLSGWETQYF. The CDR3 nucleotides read TGTGCCAGCAGCTTGTCAGGGTGGGAGACCCAGTACTTC.

The chain's CDR3 is CASSLYYEQYF. The CDR3 DNA follows: TGTGCCAGCAGCTTGTACTACGAGCAGTACTTC. The chain carries TRBV5-8 and TRBJ2-7; D uncertain. Between the trimmed V and J ends, which lost 1 base and 3 bases, there was a span of 2 bases. This CDR3 spans 11 amino acids. CDR1 is SGHTS, CDR2 YDEGEE, per germline.

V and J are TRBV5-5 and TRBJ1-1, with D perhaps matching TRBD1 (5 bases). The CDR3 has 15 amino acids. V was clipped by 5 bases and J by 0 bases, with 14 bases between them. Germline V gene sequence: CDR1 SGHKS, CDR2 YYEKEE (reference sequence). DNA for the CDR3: TGTGCCAGCAGAGGGACGTTTGCGTTGAACACTGAAGCTTTCTTT. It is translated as CASRGTFALNTEAFF.

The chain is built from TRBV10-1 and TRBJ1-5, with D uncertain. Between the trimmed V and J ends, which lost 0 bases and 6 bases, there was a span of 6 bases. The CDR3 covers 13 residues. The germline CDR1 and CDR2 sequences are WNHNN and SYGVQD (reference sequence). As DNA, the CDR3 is TGCGCCAGCAGTGAGTCTATAGGTCAGCCCCAGCATTTT. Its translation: CASSESIGQPQHF.

CDR3 sequence reads: CASSLAPSGKETQYF. The CDR3 DNA reads TGCGCCAGCAGCTTGGCCCCTAGCGGAAAAGAGACCCAGTACTTC. This chain uses TRBV5-1 with TRBJ2-5, with TRBD2 matching over 7 bases. Germline assignment: CDR1 SGHRS and CDR2 YFSETQ. The CDR3 runs 15 residues. The junction had 5 bases not matched to a gene; V was cut back by 0 bases and J by 3 bases. The whole variable domain, filled in from reference TRBV5-1 and TRBJ2-5, reads KAGVTQTPRYLIKTRGQQVTLSCSPISGHRSVSWYQQTPGQGLQFLFEYFSETQRNKGNFPGRFSGRQFSNSRSEMNVSTLELGDSALYLCASSLAPSGKETQYFGPGTRLLVL.

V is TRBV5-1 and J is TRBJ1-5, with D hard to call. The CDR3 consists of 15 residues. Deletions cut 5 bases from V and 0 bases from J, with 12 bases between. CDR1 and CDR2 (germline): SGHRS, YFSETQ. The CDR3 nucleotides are TGCGCCAGCAGGCCAGACGGATATAGCAATCAGCCCCAGCATTTT. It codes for CASRPDGYSNQPQHF.

CDR3 region: CASSRRTGETGELFF. CDR3 coding DNA: TGTGCCAGCAGTAGACGGACAGGGGAGACCGGGGAGCTGTTTTTT. The V and J genes are TRBV6-6 and TRBJ2-2; TRBD1 agrees at 9 bases. The CDR3 extends over 15 amino acids. Germline V gene sequence: CDR1 MNHNY, CDR2 SVGAGI (reference sequence). The junction had 6 bases not matched to a gene; V was cut back by 5 bases and J by 5 bases.

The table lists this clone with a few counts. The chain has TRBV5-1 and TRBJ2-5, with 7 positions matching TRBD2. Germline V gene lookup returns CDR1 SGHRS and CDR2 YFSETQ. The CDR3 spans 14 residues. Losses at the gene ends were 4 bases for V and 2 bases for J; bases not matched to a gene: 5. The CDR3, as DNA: TGCGCCAGCAGCACTGCTAGCGGACAAGAGACCCAGTACTTC. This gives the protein CASSTASGQETQYF. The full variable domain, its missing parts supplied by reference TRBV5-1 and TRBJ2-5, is KAGVTQTPRYLIKTRGQQVTLSCSPISGHRSVSWYQQTPGQGLQFLFEYFSETQRNKGNFPGRFSGRQFSNSRSEMNVSTLELGDSALYLCASSTASGQETQYFGPGTRLLVL.

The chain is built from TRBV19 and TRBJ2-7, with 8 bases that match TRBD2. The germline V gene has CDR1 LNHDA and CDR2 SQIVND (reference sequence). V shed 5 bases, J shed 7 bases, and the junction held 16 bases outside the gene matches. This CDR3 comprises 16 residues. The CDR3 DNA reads TGTGCCAGTAGTCCCCTCGGGCGGGGGGCTGTTGGAGAGCAGTACTTC. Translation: CASSPLGRGAVGEQYF.

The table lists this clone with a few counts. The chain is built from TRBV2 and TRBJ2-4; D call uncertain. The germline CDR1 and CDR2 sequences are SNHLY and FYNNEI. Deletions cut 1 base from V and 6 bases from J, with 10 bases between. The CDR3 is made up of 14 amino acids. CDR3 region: CASSEGSYLNIQYF. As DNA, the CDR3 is TGTGCCAGCAGTGAAGGGTCCTACCTAAACATTCAGTACTTC.

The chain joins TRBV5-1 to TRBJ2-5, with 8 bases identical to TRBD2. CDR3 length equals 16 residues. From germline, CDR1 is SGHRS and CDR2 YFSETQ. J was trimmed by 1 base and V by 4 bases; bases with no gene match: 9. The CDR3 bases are TGCGCCAGCAGCAGGACCGGGACTAGTCCCCAAGAGACCCAGTACTTC. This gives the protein CASSRTGTSPQETQYF.

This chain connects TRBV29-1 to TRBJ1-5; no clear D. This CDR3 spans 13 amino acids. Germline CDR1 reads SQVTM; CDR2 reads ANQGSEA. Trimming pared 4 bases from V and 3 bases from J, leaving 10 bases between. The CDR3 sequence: CSVGGNPNQPQHF. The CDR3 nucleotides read TGCAGCGTTGGAGGCAATCCCAATCAGCCCCAGCATTTT.

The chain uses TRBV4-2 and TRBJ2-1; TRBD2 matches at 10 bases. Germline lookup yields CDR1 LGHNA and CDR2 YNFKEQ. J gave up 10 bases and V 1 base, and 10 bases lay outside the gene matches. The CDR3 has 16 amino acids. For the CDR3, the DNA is TGTGCCAGCAGCCAAGGCCGGGAGAGCGGGAGGGGGGAGCAGTTCTTC. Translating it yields CASSQGRESGRGEQFF.

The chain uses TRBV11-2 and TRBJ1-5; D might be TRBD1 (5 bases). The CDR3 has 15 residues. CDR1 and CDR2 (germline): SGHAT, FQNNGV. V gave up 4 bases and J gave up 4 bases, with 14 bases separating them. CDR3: CASSSRQKTNQPQHF. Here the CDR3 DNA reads TGTGCCAGCAGCTCCAGACAGAAGACGAATCAGCCCCAGCATTTT.